This T cell receptor beta chain was retrieved from a study of OX40 agonist ivuxolimab in advanced cancers. Study background: Hepatocellular carcinoma, melanoma, renal cell or head and neck cancer affected the dose-escalation patients.

For this clone: The target antigen is unknown.

Repertoires were generated with immunoSEQ multiplex PCR, while TCRdb's copy carries only in-frame clones and drops some. The repertoire holds some 45,000 clones, with roughly four fifths as singletons. The CDR3 is 16 amino acids. CDR1 and CDR2 from the germline V gene are SGHDN and FVKESK. V was pared by 4 bases and J by 4 bases, with 5 bases of the junction left unmatched. Study-wide results and limits: Low normalized T-cell clonal expansion was additionally recorded for some nonresponders. Relative to CD4+, CD8+ T cells held more expanded clones on average.

This specimen consisted of CD4+ or CD8+ T cells sorted from blood, obtained in a trial of the OX40 agonist ivuxolimab. The clonotype originates from an adult with an advanced solid tumor such as melanoma, head and neck, liver or kidney cancer. The gene calls are TRBV14 and TRBJ2-2; 11 nucleotides match TRBD2. Written as DNA, the CDR3 is TGTGCCAGCAGCCGCTTAGCGGGAGGGCCCACCGGGGAGCTGTTTTTT. Its protein is CASSRLAGGPTGELFF.